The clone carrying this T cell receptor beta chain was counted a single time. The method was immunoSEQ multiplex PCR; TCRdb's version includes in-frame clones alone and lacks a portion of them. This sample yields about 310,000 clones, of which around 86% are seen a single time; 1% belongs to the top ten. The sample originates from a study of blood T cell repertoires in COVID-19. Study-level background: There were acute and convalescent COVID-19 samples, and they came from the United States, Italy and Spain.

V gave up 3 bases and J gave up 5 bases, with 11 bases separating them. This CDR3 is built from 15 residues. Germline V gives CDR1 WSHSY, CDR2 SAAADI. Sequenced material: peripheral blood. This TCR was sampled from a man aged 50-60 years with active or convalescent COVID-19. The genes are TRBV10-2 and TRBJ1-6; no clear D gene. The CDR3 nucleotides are TGCGCCAGCAGTGACCGGGGTCTTGATAATTCACCCCTCCACTTT. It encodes CASSDRGLDNSPLHF.